A selection of T cell receptor beta chains follows, all from one sample in a study of control samples from healthy donors and cancer patients. The table came from immunoSEQ multiplex PCR; TCRdb's copy has only in-frame clones and leaves some out. This table has 150,000 to 180,000 clones, 94% appearing once. Sequencing was performed on blood. The receptors come from a man aged 35 to 55 in good health. Each CDR3 is given with its conserved first and last residue. D genes are given only for firm matches. Clone size is given for some rows only: seen once, a few or many times, or a class if the clone is expanded.

once	TRBJ2-2	TRBV29-1	TRBD1	TGCAGCGTTGTTCTCTCGGGACAGGGGGCCACCGGGGAGCTGTTTTTT	CSVVLSGQGATGELFF
.	TRBJ2-1	TRBV29-1	.	TGCAGCGTCGGTTGGAGGGGCGGCAATGAGCAGTTCTTC	CSVGWRGGNEQFF
.	TRBJ2-1	TRBV12-3/TRBV12-4	.	TGTGCCAGCAGTTTTGGGGTGGATCGACAGTTCTTC	CASSFGVDRQFF
.	TRBJ2-1	TRBV12-3/TRBV12-4	.	TGTGCCAGCAGTTTGGGCCCCTACAATGAGCAGTTCTTC	CASSLGPYNEQFF
.	TRBJ1-5	TRBV7-2	.	TGTGCCAGCAGCCAGGAGGTAGGACAACCCCATTTT	CASSQEVGQPHF
.	TRBJ1-2	TRBV30	.	TGTGCCTGGAGTGTGGGAGGGTTCCCAAGCTATGGCTACACCTTC	CAWSVGGFPSYGYTF
.	TRBJ1-1	TRBV30	.	TGTGCCTGGAGTCGTCAGGGGAACACTGAAGCTTTCTTT	CAWSRQGNTEAFF
.	TRBJ1-3	TRBV4-1	TRBD1	TGCGCCAGCAGCCTACCGGAGGGCAGGGGGTATGGAAACACCATATATTTT	CASSLPEGRGYGNTIYF
.	TRBJ1-4	TRBV19	TRBD1	TGTGCCAGTAGCCCCGGGACAGGGCACGAAAAACTGTTTTTT	CASSPGTGHEKLFF
.	TRBJ1-2	TRBV5-1	.	TGCGCCTCCCGGGAGGTTATAGGTGATGGCTACACCTTC	CASREVIGDGYTF
.	TRBJ2-3	TRBV10-1	TRBD1	TGCGCCAGCAGTAAGACAGGGGACCGCCGCACAGATACGCAGTATTTT	CASSKTGDRRTDTQYF
once	TRBJ1-3	TRBV7-9	TRBD1	TGTGCCAGCAGCCTCGACAGGGGTGGAAACACCATATATTTT	CASSLDRGGNTIYF
.	TRBJ1-2	TRBV27	.	TGTGCCAGCAGTTTAGGGATTAACTATGGCTACACCTTC	CASSLGINYGYTF
.	TRBJ2-2	TRBV9	.	TGTGCCAGCAGCGTAGGGACAACGAACACCGGGGAGCTGTTTTTT	CASSVGTTNTGELFF
few	TRBJ1-4	TRBV25-1	.	TGTGCCAGCAGTGATGGAAACGGGGCAACTAATGAAAAACTGTTTTTT	CASSDGNGATNEKLFF
.	TRBJ1-2	TRBV18	.	TGTGCCAGCTCCTCCCAGGAAGTAAGCTCTAACTATGGCTACACCTTC	CASSSQEVSSNYGYTF
.	TRBJ2-3	TRBV18	.	TGTGCCAGCTCACCCGCAACAAGGGTTAGCGCAGATACGCAGTATTTT	CASSPATRVSADTQYF
.	TRBJ1-1	TRBV5-1	TRBD1	TGCGCCAGCAGCGCACGACAGGGGGCGCAAACTGAAGCTTTCTTT	CASSARQGAQTEAFF
.	TRBJ1-2	TRBV5-1	.	TGCGCCAGCAGCCCCGGACAGAACTATGGCTACACCTTC	CASSPGQNYGYTF
.	TRBJ2-5	TRBV5-1	TRBD2	TGCGCCAGCAGCACGGGGGGGATTTCCCAAGAGACCCAGTACTTC	CASSTGGISQETQYF
.	TRBJ2-1	TRBV6-5	TRBD2	TGTGCCAGCATCCCAAGAGGGAGGGCCTACAATGAGCAGTTCTTC	CASIPRGRAYNEQFF
.	TRBJ2-1	TRBV28	.	TGTGCCAGCAGTCCCCCGTGGGGGGTGTCCTACAATGAGCAGTTCTTC	CASSPPWGVSYNEQFF
.	TRBJ2-1	TRBV28	TRBD1	TGTGCCAGCAGGGACAGGACACCATACAATGAGCAGTTCTTC	CASRDRTPYNEQFF
.	TRBJ1-1	TRBV19	.	TGTGCCAGTACTCTTGGGACGTTGAACACTGAAGCTTTCTTT	CASTLGTLNTEAFF
.	TRBJ1-2	TRBV11-3	TRBD1	TGTGCCAGCAGCTTGGACGGAGGACAGGTGCTCGGCTACACCTTC	CASSLDGGQVLGYTF
.	TRBJ2-4	TRBV14	.	TGTGCCAGCAGCCAAGCCAGCCTAACTCTAGCCAAAAACATTCAGTACTTC	CASSQASLTLAKNIQYF
.	TRBJ1-3	TRBV19	.	TGTGCCTGTCGACATCGCTCTGGAAACACCATATATTTT	CACRHRSGNTIYF
.	TRBJ1-4	TRBV18	.	TGTGCCACCCGACCAGCTGCTAATGAAAAACTGTTTTTT	CATRPAANEKLFF
.	TRBJ2-3	TRBV11-1	TRBD1	TGTGCCAGCAGCTCCAGACAGGGGGCGCGAGATACGCAGTATTTT	CASSSRQGARDTQYF
.	TRBJ1-1	TRBV28	.	TGTGCCAGCAGTTTATATTCCGGGGGCGGGGACACTGAAGCTTTCTTT	CASSLYSGGGDTEAFF
.	TRBJ1-5	TRBV19	.	TGTGCCAGTAGTATTCGAAGGGGGGAGCCCCAGCATTTT	CASSIRRGEPQHF
.	TRBJ2-6	TRBV10-1	.	TGCGCCAGCAGGAGGCCCTGGGGGGGGCGGTCTGGGGCCAACGTCCTGACTTTC	CASRRPWGGRSGANVLTF
.	TRBJ1-5	TRBV18	.	TGTGCCAGCTCACCACAGGGAGAAGGCAATCAGCCCCAGCATTTT	CASSPQGEGNQPQHF
.	TRBJ2-3	TRBV11-2	.	TGTGCCAGCAGCCGGCGCCGCCCAAATGGGGATACGCAGTATTTT	CASSRRRPNGDTQYF
.	TRBJ2-1	TRBV27	.	TGTGCCAGCAGTTCGGACAACCATGGGGGTCGGAAGTTCTTC	CASSSDNHGGRKFF
.	TRBJ1-6	TRBV7-9	.	TGTGCCAGCAGCTTGGGAAGGAATAATTCACCCCTCCACTTT	CASSLGRNNSPLHF
.	TRBJ1-2	TRBV28	.	TGTGCCAGCAGTTCGGCTCTTAACTATGGCTACACCTTC	CASSSALNYGYTF
.	TRBJ1-4	TRBV28	TRBD1	TGTGCAGCAACGACAGGGGGCTCAGGAGAAAAACTGTTTTTT	CAATTGGSGEKLFF
.	TRBJ1-1	TRBV19	.	TGTGCCAGCAACCAGGGACGGGCCCAGAACACTGAAGCTTTCTTT	CASNQGRAQNTEAFF
.	TRBJ2-5	TRBV5-1	TRBD1	TGCGCCAGCAGCTTGACAGGGGAAATAGGCGAGACCCAGTACTTC	CASSLTGEIGETQYF
.	TRBJ1-6	TRBV5-1	TRBD1	TGCGCCAGCAGCCGGACAGGGGGTAATTCACCCCTCCACTTT	CASSRTGGNSPLHF
few	TRBJ1-6	TRBV7-6	TRBD1	TGTGCCAGCAGCCGGGGACAGGGCAGGAATTCACCCCTCCACTTT	CASSRGQGRNSPLHF
.	TRBJ1-3	TRBV6-5	.	TGTGCCAGCAGCCATCCCTATGGAAACACCATATATTTT	CASSHPYGNTIYF
.	TRBJ1-2	TRBV12-3/TRBV12-4	.	TGTGCCAGCAGTTTCAAGCAGCACTATGGCTACACCTTC	CASSFKQHYGYTF
once	TRBJ2-1	TRBV6-4	TRBD2	TGTGCCAGCATACTAGCGGGGGGGCAGTCGACGGGAATGTGCAATGAGCAGTTCTTC	CASILAGGQSTGMCNEQFF
.	TRBJ1-3	TRBV6-5	.	TGTGCCAGCAGTTACCGCGAACTCTCTGGAAACACCATATATTTT	CASSYRELSGNTIYF
.	TRBJ1-5	TRBV27	TRBD1	TGTGCCAGCAGTGCCGGGACAGGGGATCAGCCCCAGCATTTT	CASSAGTGDQPQHF
.	TRBJ2-1	TRBV6-5	TRBD2	TGTGCCAGCAGTTCGGCGGGGGGGGTAGGCGATGAGCAGTTCTTC	CASSSAGGVGDEQFF
.	TRBJ1-6	TRBV19	TRBD1	TGTGCCAGTAGTCCTCGACAGGGCCCGAATTCACCCCTCCACTTT	CASSPRQGPNSPLHF
.	TRBJ2-2	TRBV11-2	TRBD1	TGTGCCAGCAGCTTAACAACAGGGGGCCTCACCGGGGAGCTGTTTTTT	CASSLTTGGLTGELFF
.	TRBJ2-7	TRBV7-2	TRBD1	TGTGCCAGCAGCCGGGACAGGGAAGGCGAGCAGTACTTC	CASSRDREGEQYF
.	TRBJ2-1	TRBV24-1	TRBD2	TGTGCCACCACTTCGGGGGGATCGGATGAGCAGTTCTTC	CATTSGGSDEQFF
.	TRBJ2-5	TRBV11-2	.	TGTGCCAGCAGCCGGAAGGGGGACCCCCAAGAGACCCAGTACTTC	CASSRKGDPQETQYF
.	TRBJ1-1	TRBV27	.	TGTGCCAGCAGTATACAGGGTGGCAACACTGAAGCTTTCTTT	CASSIQGGNTEAFF
.	TRBJ2-2	TRBV19	.	TGTGCCACCTCACCGGGGCATCGCACCGGGGAGCTGTTTTTT	CATSPGHRTGELFF
once	TRBJ1-5	TRBV6-5	.	TGTGCCAGCAGTTACGGCCAGAGAAATCAGCCCCAGCATTTT	CASSYGQRNQPQHF
.	TRBJ1-6	TRBV6-5	TRBD1	TGTGCCAGCAGTCTCTGGACAGGGGGAGGGTCACCCCTCCACTTT	CASSLWTGGGSPLHF
.	TRBJ1-2	TRBV28	.	TGTGCCAGCAGGAGTGCGGGATTTCCTAGGGGCTACACCTTC	CASRSAGFPRGYTF
.	TRBJ1-1	TRBV5-1	.	TGCGCCAGCAGCCTGGGGGTTGGCACTGAAGCTTTCTTT	CASSLGVGTEAFF
.	TRBJ1-2	TRBV24-1	.	TGTGCCACCAGTGGGGGAGCAGGGGAAAACTATGGCTACACCTTC	CATSGGAGENYGYTF